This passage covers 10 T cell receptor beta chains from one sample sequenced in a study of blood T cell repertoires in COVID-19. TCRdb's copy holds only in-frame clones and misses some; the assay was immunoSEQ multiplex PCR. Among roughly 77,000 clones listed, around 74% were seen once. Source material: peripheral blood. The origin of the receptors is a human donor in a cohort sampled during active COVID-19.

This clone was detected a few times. The CDR3, as DNA: TGTGCCAGCAAACTAGCGGGGGATAACACCGGGGAGCTGTTTTTT. Translated, it gives CASKLAGDNTGELFF. The genes are TRBV6-5 and TRBJ2-2; 11 nucleotides line up with TRBD2. Per the germline V gene, CDR1 is MNHEY and CDR2 is SVGAGI. The CDR3 is made up of 15 amino acids. Germline trimming cut 7 bases from V and 2 bases from J; bases unmatched to any gene: 3.

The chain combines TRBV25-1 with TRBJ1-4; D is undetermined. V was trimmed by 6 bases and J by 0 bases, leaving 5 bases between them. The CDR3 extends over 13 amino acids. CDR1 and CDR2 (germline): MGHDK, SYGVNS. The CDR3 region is CASRHPTNEKLFF. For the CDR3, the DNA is TGTGCCAGCAGACACCCAACTAATGAAAAACTGTTTTTT.

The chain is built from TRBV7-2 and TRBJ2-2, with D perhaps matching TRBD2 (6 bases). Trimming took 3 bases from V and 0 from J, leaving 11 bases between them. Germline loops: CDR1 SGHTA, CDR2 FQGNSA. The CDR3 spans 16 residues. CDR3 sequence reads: CASSFNGGANTGELFF. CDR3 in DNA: TGTGCCAGCAGCTTTAACGGGGGAGCGAACACCGGGGAGCTGTTTTTT.

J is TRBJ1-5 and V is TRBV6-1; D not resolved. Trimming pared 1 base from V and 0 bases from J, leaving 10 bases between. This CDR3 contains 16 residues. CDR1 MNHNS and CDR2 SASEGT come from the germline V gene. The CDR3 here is CASSEVISYSNQPQHF. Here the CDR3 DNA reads TGTGCCAGCAGTGAAGTAATAAGCTATAGCAATCAGCCCCAGCATTTT.

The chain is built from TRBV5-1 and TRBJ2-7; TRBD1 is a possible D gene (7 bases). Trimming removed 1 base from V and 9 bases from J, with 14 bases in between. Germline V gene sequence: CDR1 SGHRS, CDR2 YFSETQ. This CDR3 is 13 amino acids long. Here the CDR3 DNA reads TGCGCCAGCAGCTTGCGGCAGGGGGGTTGGCAGTACTTC. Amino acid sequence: CASSLRQGGWQYF.

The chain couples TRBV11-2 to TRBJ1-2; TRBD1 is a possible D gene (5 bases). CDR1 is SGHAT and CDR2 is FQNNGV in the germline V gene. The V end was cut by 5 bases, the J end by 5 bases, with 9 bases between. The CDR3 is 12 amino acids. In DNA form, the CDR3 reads TGTGCCAGCAGCGGCAGGGCGTATGGCTACACCTTC. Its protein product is CASSGRAYGYTF.

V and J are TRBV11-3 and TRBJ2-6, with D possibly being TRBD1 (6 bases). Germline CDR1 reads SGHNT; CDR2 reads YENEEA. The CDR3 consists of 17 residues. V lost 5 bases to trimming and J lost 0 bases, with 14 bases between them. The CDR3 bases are TGTGCCAGCAGCCTTCCGGGACATGGCTCTGGGGCCAACGTCCTGACTTTC. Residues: CASSLPGHGSGANVLTF.

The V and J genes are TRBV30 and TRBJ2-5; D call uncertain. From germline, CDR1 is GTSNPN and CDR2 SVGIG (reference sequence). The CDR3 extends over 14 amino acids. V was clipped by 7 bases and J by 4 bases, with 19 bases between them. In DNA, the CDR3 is TGTGCCTCTGACCCAGGCGACCAGAGAGAGACCCAGTACTTC. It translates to CASDPGDQRETQYF. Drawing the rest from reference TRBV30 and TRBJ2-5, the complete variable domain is SQTIHQWPATLVQPVGSPLSLECTVEGTSNPNLYWYRQAAGRGLQLLFYSVGIGQISSEVPQNLSASRPQDRQFILSSKKLLLSDSGFYLCASDPGDQRETQYFGPGTRLLVL.

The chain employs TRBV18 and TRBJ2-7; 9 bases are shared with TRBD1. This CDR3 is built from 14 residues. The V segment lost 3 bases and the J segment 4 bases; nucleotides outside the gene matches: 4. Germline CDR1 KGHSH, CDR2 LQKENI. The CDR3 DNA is TGTGCCAGCTCACCGTTTGGACAGGGGTACGAGCAGTACTTC. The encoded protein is CASSPFGQGYEQYF.

The CDR3 is CSVGPGHPYGYTF. The DNA of the CDR3 is TGCAGCGTGGGGCCGGGACACCCATATGGCTACACCTTC. The chain is built from TRBV29-1 and TRBJ1-2, with D perhaps TRBD1 (6 bases). From germline, CDR1 is SQVTM and CDR2 ANQGSEA. CDR3 length equals 13 residues. The V and J ends lost 6 bases and 5 bases respectively, with 16 bases between them.